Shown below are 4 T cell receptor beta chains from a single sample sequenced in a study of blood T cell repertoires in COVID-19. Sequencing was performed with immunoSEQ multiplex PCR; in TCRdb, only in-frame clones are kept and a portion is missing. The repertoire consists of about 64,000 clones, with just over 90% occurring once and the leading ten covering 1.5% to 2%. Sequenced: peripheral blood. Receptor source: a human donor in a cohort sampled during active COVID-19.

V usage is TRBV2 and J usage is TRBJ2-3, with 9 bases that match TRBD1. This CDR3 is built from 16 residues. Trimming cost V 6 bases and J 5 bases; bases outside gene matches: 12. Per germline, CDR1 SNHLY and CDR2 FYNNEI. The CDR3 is CASRRRGQGGGDTQYF. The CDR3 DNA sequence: TGTGCCAGCAGGCGACGGGGACAGGGAGGGGGAGATACGCAGTATTTT.

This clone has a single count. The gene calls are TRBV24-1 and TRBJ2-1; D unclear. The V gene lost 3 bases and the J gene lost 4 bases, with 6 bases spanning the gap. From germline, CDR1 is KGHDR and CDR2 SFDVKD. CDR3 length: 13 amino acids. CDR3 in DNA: TGTGCCACCAGTGATGACTGGTACAATGAGCAGTTCTTC. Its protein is CATSDDWYNEQFF.

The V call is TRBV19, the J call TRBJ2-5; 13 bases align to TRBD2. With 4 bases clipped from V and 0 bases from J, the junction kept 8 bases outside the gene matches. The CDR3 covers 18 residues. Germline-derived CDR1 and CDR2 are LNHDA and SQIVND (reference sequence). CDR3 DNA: TGTGCCAGTAGTACCCGACTAGCGGGAGGCATGGACCAAGAGACCCAGTACTTC. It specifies CASSTRLAGGMDQETQYF.

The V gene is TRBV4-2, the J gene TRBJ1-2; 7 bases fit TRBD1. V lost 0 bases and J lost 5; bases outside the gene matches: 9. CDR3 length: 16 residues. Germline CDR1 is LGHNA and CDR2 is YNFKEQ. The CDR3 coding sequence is TGTGCCAGCAGCCAAGATGCTGATCCCAGGGGGTATGGCTACACCTTC. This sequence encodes CASSQDADPRGYGYTF.